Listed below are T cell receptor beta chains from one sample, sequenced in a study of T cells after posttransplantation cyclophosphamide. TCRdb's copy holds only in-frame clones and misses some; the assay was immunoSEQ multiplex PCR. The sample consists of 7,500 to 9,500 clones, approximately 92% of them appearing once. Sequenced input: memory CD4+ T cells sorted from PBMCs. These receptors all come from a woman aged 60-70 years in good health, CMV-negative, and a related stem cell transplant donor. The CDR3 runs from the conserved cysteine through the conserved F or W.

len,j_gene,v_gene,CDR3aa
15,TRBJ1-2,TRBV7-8,CASSLGGGASYGYTF
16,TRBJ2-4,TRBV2,CASSSDSTVRLSNQYF
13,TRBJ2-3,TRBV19,CASSKQGTDTQYF
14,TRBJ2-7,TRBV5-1,CASSSPGTGGEQYF
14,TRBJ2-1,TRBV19,CASSIAGGLNEQFF
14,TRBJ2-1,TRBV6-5,CASSYSGVPGEQFF
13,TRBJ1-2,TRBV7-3,CASSLETGTGYTF
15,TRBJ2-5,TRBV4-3,CASSQGDRGRETQYF
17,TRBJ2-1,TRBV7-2,CASSPRGGPNSYNEQFF
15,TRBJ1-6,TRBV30,CAWSPLSSYNSPLHF
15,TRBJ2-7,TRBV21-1,CASSTKTSDSYEQYF
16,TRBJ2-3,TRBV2,CASSRGTGAGTDTQYF
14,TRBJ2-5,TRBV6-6,CASRATGVQGTQYF
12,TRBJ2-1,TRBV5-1,CASSWRQNEQFF
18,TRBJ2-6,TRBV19,CASSTGQAQSSGANVLTF
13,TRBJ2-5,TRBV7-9,CASSFELQETQYF
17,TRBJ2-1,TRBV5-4,CASSSRRAGLGGNEQFF
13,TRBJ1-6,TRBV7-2,CASSGRARRLLHF
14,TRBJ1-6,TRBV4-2,CASSQVVYNSPLHF
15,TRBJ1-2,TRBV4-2,CASSQDQRAGYGYTF
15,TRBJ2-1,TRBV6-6,CASSLGLAVRNEQFF
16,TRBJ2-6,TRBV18,CASRDRGDSGANVLTF
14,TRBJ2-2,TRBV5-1,CASSLERVPGELFF
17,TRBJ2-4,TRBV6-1,CASSEGRTSGVVYIQYF
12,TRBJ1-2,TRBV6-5,CASKGDNYGYTF
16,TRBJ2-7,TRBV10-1,CASSARGMLGPYEQYF
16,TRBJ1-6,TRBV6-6,CASTYGGSSYNSPLHF
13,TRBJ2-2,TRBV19,CASSTNRGGELFF
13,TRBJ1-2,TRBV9,CASSLELDYGYTF
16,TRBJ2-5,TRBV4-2,CASSLDTGGEQETQYF
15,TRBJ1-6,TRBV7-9,CASSLRNKDNSPLHF
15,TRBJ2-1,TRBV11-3,CASSLGLGGTNEQFF
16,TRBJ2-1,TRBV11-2,CASSTGLAGGSGEQFF
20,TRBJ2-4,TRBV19,CASSISRVLAGGFDKNIQYF
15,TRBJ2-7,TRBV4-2,CASSQDTGGPGEQYF
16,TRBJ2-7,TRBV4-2,CASSPSGDISSYEQYF
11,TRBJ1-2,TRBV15,CATSNPRGYTF
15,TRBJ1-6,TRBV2,CASSEPGGAGSPLHF
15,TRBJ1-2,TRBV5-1,CASSLAVTPGFGYTF
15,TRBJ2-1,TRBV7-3,CASSVTGTTYNEQFF
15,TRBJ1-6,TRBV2,CASRATRDRNSPLHF
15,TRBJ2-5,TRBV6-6,CASSFLGQGRETQYF
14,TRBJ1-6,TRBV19,CASSAQDGGSPLHF
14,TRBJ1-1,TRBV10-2,CASSEHGQNTEAFF
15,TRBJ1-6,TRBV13,CASSLGDRYNSPLHF
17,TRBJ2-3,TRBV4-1,CASSLLGGAGARDTQYF